Detailed here is one TCR beta chain. Method: immunoSEQ multiplex PCR; TCRdb's copy keeps in-frame clones and lacks some. The sample holds approximately 270,000 clones; around 93% are singletons and the top ten take roughly 2.9%. The data are from a study of blood T cell repertoires in COVID-19. The CDR3 is 16 residues long. V gene TRBV12-2 combines with J gene TRBJ2-3; whether TRBD2, the table's D call, matches the DNA was not checked. TRBV12-2 represents a pseudogene. The specimen sequenced was PBMCs or T cells enriched from blood (not recorded which). This clonotype was obtained from a middle-aged man who had been exposed to COVID-19. The CDR3 sequence: CASRLAGEGRADTQYF. For the CDR3, the DNA is TGTGCAAGTCGCTTAGCGGGAGAGGGGAGGGCAGATACGCAGTATTTT.